The clone carrying this T cell receptor (beta chain) was picked up one time. With 60 Vbeta and 13 Jbeta primers, the PCR was carried out. The repertoire was sequenced with immunoSEQ multiplex PCR; TCRdb's copy has only in-frame clones and lacks some. The profile shows roughly 250,000 clones, roughly 80% of them singletons. The data are from a study of cytomegalovirus exposure and HLA in healthy donors. The CDR3 sequence is 16 residues long. With 6 bases clipped from V and 0 bases from J, the junction kept 4 bases outside the gene matches. Germline CDR1 and CDR2: SNHLY and FYNNEI. Material for sequencing was PBMCs. The gene calls are TRBV2 and TRBJ1-5; 11 bases are shared with TRBD1. The TCR originated in a girl aged 2 to 9 in good health and CMV-seronegative. The CDR3 DNA follows: TGTGCCAGCAGGGACAGGGGGCCTTATAGCAATCAGCCCCAGCATTTT. Its protein is CASRDRGPYSNQPQHF.